One and the same sample provided the 14 T cell receptor beta chains below, sequenced in a study of PD-1 blockade in classical Hodgkin lymphoma. Data came from immunoSEQ multiplex PCR; TCRdb stores just in-frame clones and leaves some out. The data contain under 100,000 clones, over 80% of them seen just once; the ten biggest clones take up 9% to 15%. Each patient's relapse followed autologous stem cell transplantation, and brentuximab vedotin exposure varied. This specimen consisted of peripheral blood mononuclear cells (PBMCs), obtained at baseline. These receptor sequences come from a human donor with classical Hodgkin lymphoma.

The chain employs TRBV6-5 and TRBJ1-1, with a tentative D call TRBD1 (5 bases). This CDR3 spans 13 amino acids. V lost 6 bases and J lost 7, with 15 bases in between. The germline V gene encodes CDR1 MNHEY and CDR2 SVGAGI. CDR3 residues: CASSSSDRGEAFF. CDR3 DNA sequence: TGTGCCAGCAGCTCCTCAGACAGAGGTGAAGCTTTCTTT.

The chain uses TRBV19 and TRBJ1-5, with D possibly being TRBD1 (5 bases). The CDR3 has 14 amino acids. Per germline, CDR1 LNHDA and CDR2 SQIVND (reference sequence). V lost 1 base and J 5 bases, leaving 9 bases between the germline ends. CDR3 protein: CASSIGARDQPQHF. The CDR3 region has the DNA TGTGCCAGTAGTATAGGGGCCAGGGATCAGCCCCAGCATTTT.

This clone was detected only once. V usage is TRBV7-6 and J usage is TRBJ2-7, with D uncertain. Germline V lookup: CDR1 SGHVS, CDR2 FNYEAQ. V was pared by 1 base and J by 7 bases, with 17 bases between. The CDR3 has 15 amino acids. CDR3 amino acids: CASSLGSLSYEEQYF. The CDR3 coding sequence is TGTGCCAGCAGCTTAGGAAGTCTAAGCTACGAGGAGCAGTACTTC.

The chain carries TRBV7-4 and TRBJ2-7, with 8 bases aligning to TRBD1. This CDR3 contains 14 residues. Germline V lookup: CDR1 SGHVT, CDR2 SQSDAQ. V was pared by 3 bases and J by 1 base, with 2 bases of the junction left unmatched. The CDR3 nucleotides read TGTGCCAGCAGCTTGGACAGGGAATCCTACGAGCAGTACTTC. This encodes CASSLDRESYEQYF.

J is TRBJ1-1 and V is TRBV27; possible D gene TRBD1, 6 bases. V lost 5 bases to trimming and J lost 0 bases, with 13 bases between them. CDR3 length equals 15 residues. Germline assignment: CDR1 MNHEY and CDR2 SMNVEV (reference sequence). Written as DNA, the CDR3 is TGTGCCAGCAGTACAAAAGGACAGATGAACACTGAAGCTTTCTTT. Translated, it gives CASSTKGQMNTEAFF.

The J gene is TRBJ1-5, the V gene TRBV5-5; D uncertain. CDR1 SGHKS and CDR2 YYEKEE come from the germline V gene (reference sequence). The length of the CDR3 is 16 residues. The V end lost 4 bases, the J end lost 6 bases, and 20 bases lay between the germline ends. This CDR3 reads CASSPPDQGRGQPQHF. The DNA of the CDR3 is TGTGCCAGCAGCCCTCCGGACCAAGGCCGGGGTCAGCCCCAGCATTTT.

The J gene is TRBJ2-5, the V gene TRBV5-6; either TRBD1 or TRBD2 may fit D (5 bases each). The CDR3 consists of 13 residues. CDR1 and CDR2 (germline): SGHDT, YYEEEE. V was cut by 4 bases and J by 1 base, with 8 bases left in between. CDR3 sequence: CASSRDVQETQYF. The CDR3 nucleotides are TGTGCCAGCAGCAGGGACGTCCAAGAGACCCAGTACTTC.

This chain links TRBV7-2 with TRBJ2-3; 7 nucleotides line up with TRBD2. Germline V lookup: CDR1 SGHTA, CDR2 FQGNSA. V trimming: 1 base; J trimming: 2 bases; junction bases outside the gene matches: 6. This CDR3 is 16 amino acids long. CDR3 region: CASSLVGGSFTDTQYF. DNA of the CDR3: TGTGCCAGCAGCTTAGTAGGCGGGAGCTTCACAGATACGCAGTATTTT.

The J gene is TRBJ2-7, the V gene TRBV5-4; D perhaps matches TRBD1 (6 bases). Per germline, CDR1 SGHNT and CDR2 YYREEE (reference sequence). This CDR3 is 15 amino acids long. Trimming took off 4 bases at V and 7 bases at J, with 21 bases between the two ends. CDR3 amino acids: CASSPVGKGDFEQYF. The CDR3 bases are TGTGCCAGCAGCCCAGTGGGTAAGGGGGATTTTGAGCAGTACTTC.

The rearrangement joins TRBV4-1 to TRBJ2-5; D ambiguous. Trimming removed 3 bases from V and 4 bases from J, with 18 bases in between. Germline V gene lookup returns CDR1 MGHRA and CDR2 YSYEKL. The CDR3 runs to 16 residues. CDR3 loop: CASSQAPDGHRETQYF. The CDR3 bases are TGCGCCAGCAGCCAGGCCCCCGATGGGCACCGAGAGACCCAGTACTTC.

This clone turned up a few times. V and J are TRBV10-3 and TRBJ2-1, with D perhaps assigned TRBD1 or TRBD2 (5 bases each). The CDR3 spans 13 residues. Trimming cost V 11 bases and J 8 bases, with 19 bases left between them. Per germline, CDR1 ENHRY and CDR2 SYGVKD. CDR3 residues: CAAQASMGDEQFF. The CDR3 region has the DNA TGTGCCGCCCAGGCGTCCATGGGGGATGAGCAGTTCTTC.

The CDR3 DNA reads as TGTGCCAGCTCAGAGGGACAGGGACCCTACGAGCAGTACTTC. It codes for CASSEGQGPYEQYF. V is TRBV18 and J is TRBJ2-7; TRBD1 agrees at 9 bases. V lost 5 bases and J lost 2; bases outside the gene matches: 4. The germline CDR1 and CDR2 sequences are KGHSH and LQKENI. CDR3 size: 14 residues. Filled out from reference TRBV18 and TRBJ2-7, the complete variable domain reads NAGVMQNPRHLVRRRGQEARLRCSPMKGHSHVYWYRQLPEEGLKFMVYLQKENIIDESGMPKERFSAEFPKEGPSILRIQQVVRGDSAAYFCASSEGQGPYEQYFGPGTRLTVT.

The chain has TRBV10-3 and TRBJ2-2; 13 bases match TRBD2. This CDR3 is built from 14 residues. CDR1 and CDR2 from the germline V gene are ENHRY and SYGVKD. After removal of 11 bases from V and 7 bases from J, the junction contained 7 bases not matched to a gene. CDR3 loop: CASRGLAGDGELFF. The DNA for the CDR3 is TGTGCCTCACGCGGACTAGCGGGAGACGGGGAGCTGTTTTTT.

Here the CDR3 DNA reads TGCGCCAGCAGCTTTAATACAGGGGGCTATGGCTACACCTTC. Amino acids: CASSFNTGGYGYTF. The chain is built from TRBV5-1 and TRBJ1-2; TRBD1 matches at 8 bases. After removal of 2 bases from V and 4 bases from J, the junction contained 4 bases not matched to a gene. CDR3 length: 14 residues. Looked up from germline, CDR1 is SGHRS and CDR2 is YFSETQ.